The rows below give T cell receptor beta chains drawn from one sample of a study of shared clonotypes between healthy human individuals. The method was immunoSEQ multiplex PCR; TCRdb's version includes in-frame clones alone and lacks a portion of them. The sample has about 2.1 million clones, around 93% seen once; the top ten hold approximately 1.7%. Sequencing was carried out using naive CD8+ T cells from PBMCs. The receptors here all came from a man aged 18 to 30 in good health. Some clones in this sample may be carry-over from other donors' samples. The CDR3 runs from the conserved cysteine through the conserved F or W. The D gene is left open where the match is weak. Clone size, where shown, is once, few, many, or a class for clones that have expanded.

clone_size	d_call	v_call	j_call	cdr3_nt	cdr3_aa
once	TRBD2	TRBV9	TRBJ2-1	TGTGCCAGCAGCGTAAATAGCGGGAGGGGTGTTAGCTCCTACAATGAGCAGTTCTTC	CASSVNSGRGVSSYNEQFF
.	TRBD2	TRBV7-9	TRBJ2-1	TGTGCCAGCAGCTTAAGACTAGCGGGAGGGAATGAGCAGTTCTTC	CASSLRLAGGNEQFF
.	.	TRBV6-1	TRBJ1-1	TGTGCCAGCAGTGAAGCTCGGGTGAACACTGAAGCTTTCTTT	CASSEARVNTEAFF
.	TRBD2	TRBV7-9	TRBJ2-1	TGTGCCAGCAGCCCTGCACCAGCGGGAAGCAATGAGCAGTTCTTC	CASSPAPAGSNEQFF
.	TRBD2	TRBV7-6	TRBJ2-2	TGTGCCAGCAGCTCAATGACTAGCAGGAACACCGGGGAGCTGTTTTTT	CASSSMTSRNTGELFF
once	.	TRBV10-3	TRBJ1-2	TGTGCCATCAGTGACCAGACAGCCTCCACCTATGGCTACACCTTC	CAISDQTASTYGYTF
.	.	TRBV11-2	TRBJ2-5	TGTGCCAGCGCTCTGTCATATGGGAGAGTCACTCAAGAGACCCAGTACTTC	CASALSYGRVTQETQYF
.	.	TRBV4-1	TRBJ2-7	TGCGCCAGCAGCCTAAGGGACGGCTCCTACGAGCAGTACTTC	CASSLRDGSYEQYF
.	TRBD2	TRBV9	TRBJ2-1	TGTGCCAGCAGCCTTCGGACAGGAGGGACTAGCGGATACAATGAGCAGTTCTTC	CASSLRTGGTSGYNEQFF
.	.	TRBV4-1	TRBJ1-1	TGCGCCAGCAGCCAAAACCGGCCTGAAGCTTTCTTT	CASSQNRPEAFF
.	TRBD2	TRBV27	TRBJ2-7	TGTGCCAGCACCCCAGCGGGAGGGACCTACGAGCAGTACTTC	CASTPAGGTYEQYF
.	.	TRBV7-6	TRBJ2-7	TGTGCCAGCAGCTTAGGAGGGGGAGTGGAGCAGTACTTC	CASSLGGGVEQYF
.	TRBD2	TRBV6-6	TRBJ2-1	TGTGCCAGCAGTTTGAATAGCGGGCTGGTCGGTGAGCAGTTCTTC	CASSLNSGLVGEQFF
.	.	TRBV4-1	TRBJ2-1	TGCGCCAGCAGCCGCGCCTCCTATGAGCAGTTCTTC	CASSRASYEQFF
few	.	TRBV27	TRBJ2-2	TGTGCCAGCAGTTTATCCGGGGTAACCGGGGAGCTGTTTTTT	CASSLSGVTGELFF
once	TRBD1	TRBV28	TRBJ2-2	TGTGCCAGCACAACAGGGGGTAACACCGGGGAGCTGTTTTTT	CASTTGGNTGELFF
.	.	TRBV19	TRBJ2-1	TGTGCCAGCACTCCCAGTCCGGTCACAGAGATTAGCTCCTACAATGAGCAGTTCTTC	CASTPSPVTEISSYNEQFF
.	TRBD1	TRBV5-4	TRBJ1-1	TGTGCCAGCAGCTTAGGCAGGGGGTACACTGAAGCTTTCTTT	CASSLGRGYTEAFF
.	TRBD2	TRBV5-6	TRBJ2-1	TGTGCCAGCAGCTTGGCGGGACTAGCGGGAGCCACTGAGCAGTTCTTC	CASSLAGLAGATEQFF
.	.	TRBV5-4	TRBJ1-4	TGTGCCAGCAGCGGGGAAGAGGGGAAACTGTTTTTT	CASSGEEGKLFF
.	.	TRBV14	TRBJ2-7	TGTGCCAGCAGCCCTGACGCCAGCAGGGATTACGAGCAGTACTTC	CASSPDASRDYEQYF
.	TRBD1	TRBV4-2	TRBJ2-7	TGTGCCAGCAGCCAGGGGAAAACAGGGGTTCGGGCCTACGAGCAGTACTTC	CASSQGKTGVRAYEQYF
.	.	TRBV18	TRBJ1-4	TGTGCCAGCTCACAGACCTCTAATTACCAGGGGATCGGGGAAAAACTGTTTTTT	CASSQTSNYQGIGEKLFF
.	TRBD1	TRBV27	TRBJ2-7	TGTGCCAGCAGTTCGGGACCCGGGACAGGGGATCTTCACGAGCAGTACTTC	CASSSGPGTGDLHEQYF
.	.	TRBV11-3	TRBJ2-2	TGTGCCAGCAGCTTAATGAGTCCCCCCGGGGAGCTGTTTTTT	CASSLMSPPGELFF
.	TRBD2	TRBV5-8	TRBJ2-7	TGTGCCAGCAGCTTGGAAGAGGTAGCGGGATCGTACGAGCAGTACTTC	CASSLEEVAGSYEQYF
.	TRBD1	TRBV28	TRBJ2-2	TGTGCCAGCAGCCCGGTCGAGGGGGCGAGGACCGGGGAGCTGTTTTTT	CASSPVEGARTGELFF
.	TRBD1	TRBV10-3	TRBJ2-3	TGTGCCATCACGGCCGGGACAGACACAGATACGCAGTATTTT	CAITAGTDTDTQYF
.	.	TRBV14	TRBJ2-7	TGTGCCAGCAGCCAAGAAACAGAGAACTACGAGCAGTACTTC	CASSQETENYEQYF
.	.	TRBV10-2	TRBJ2-7	TGCGCCAGCGCCGCGGACTACGAGCAGTACTTC	CASAADYEQYF
.	.	TRBV7-3	TRBJ2-1	TGTGCCAGCAGCCACGAACTGATGGCGGGTGAGCAGTTCTTC	CASSHELMAGEQFF
.	.	TRBV30	TRBJ1-2	TGTGCCTGGAGTTTATGGGGGCCGGACTATGGCTACACCTTC	CAWSLWGPDYGYTF
.	.	TRBV6-6	TRBJ2-1	TGTGCCAGCAGCCTAGTGGGAGGAAGTGAGCAGTTCTTC	CASSLVGGSEQFF
.	TRBD2	TRBV2	TRBJ2-1	TGTGCCGGTCATAGCGGGAGTGTCCACAATGAGCAGTTCTTC	CAGHSGSVHNEQFF
.	.	TRBV4-3	TRBJ2-1	TGCGCCAGCAGCCAAGATCGTGGGCTAGTGTGGAATGAGCAGTTCTTC	CASSQDRGLVWNEQFF
.	.	TRBV15	TRBJ2-3	TGTGCCACCAGCACCCACCTTAGCACAGATACGCAGTATTTT	CATSTHLSTDTQYF
.	TRBD2	TRBV9	TRBJ2-3	TGTGCCAGCAGCGTAGGGGGAGGGAGCACAGATACGCAGTATTTT	CASSVGGGSTDTQYF
.	.	TRBV28	TRBJ1-5	TGTGCCAGCAGGGACGGCCGCAATCAGCCCCAGCATTTT	CASRDGRNQPQHF
.	TRBD1	TRBV29-1	TRBJ1-1	TGCAGCGTTGAGGGGACAGGGGGCTTTCACACTGAAGCTTTCTTT	CSVEGTGGFHTEAFF
.	.	TRBV5-6	TRBJ2-7	TGTGCCAGCAGCTTAGGGAGCGGAGCCTACGAGCAGTACTTC	CASSLGSGAYEQYF
.	.	TRBV10-2	TRBJ2-4	TGCGCCAGCAGTGAGTCAATCATAGCCAAAAACATTCAGTACTTC	CASSESIIAKNIQYF
.	.	TRBV7-9	TRBJ2-1	TGTGCCAGCAGGACGGGACACAACAATGAGCAGTTCTTC	CASRTGHNNEQFF
.	.	TRBV7-6	TRBJ1-2	TGTGCCAGCAGTCCCATAGGGGGGGCTGAGGGCTACACCTTC	CASSPIGGAEGYTF
.	.	TRBV29-1	TRBJ1-2	TGCAGCGTTGTGGGGGGCCAGAACTATGGCTACACCTTC	CSVVGGQNYGYTF
.	.	TRBV7-2	TRBJ2-7	TGTGCCAGCAGCTTAGTGGCGGTGGTGCACGAGCAGTACTTC	CASSLVAVVHEQYF
.	.	TRBV19	TRBJ1-3	TGTGCCAGTAGTATTGGTGCCTTCTCTGGAAACACCATATATTTT	CASSIGAFSGNTIYF
.	.	TRBV28	TRBJ1-1	TGTGCCAGCAGACCACAGGTCCCTGAAGCTTTCTTT	CASRPQVPEAFF
.	.	TRBV2	TRBJ2-1	TGTGCCAGCAGTGGGGCCAGCAACATTTACAATGAGCAGTTCTTC	CASSGASNIYNEQFF
.	.	TRBV9	TRBJ2-1	TGTGCCAGCAGCCCCAGGGAGCGGCCAGAGGAGCAGTTCTTC	CASSPRERPEEQFF
once	.	TRBV5-8	TRBJ1-3	TGTGCCAGCAGCCCGACACCGATTTCTGGAAACACCATATATTTT	CASSPTPISGNTIYF
.	.	TRBV6-5	TRBJ1-1	TGTGCCAGCAGGGCGCTGGGTACTGAAGCTTTCTTT	CASRALGTEAFF
.	.	TRBV14	TRBJ2-7	TGTGCCAGCAGCCAAGCCGCGAGGCACGAGCAGTACTTC	CASSQAARHEQYF
.	.	TRBV7-9	TRBJ2-2	TGTGCCAGCAGCTCCACTCGGGAGCTGTTTTTT	CASSSTRELFF
.	TRBD2	TRBV9	TRBJ2-1	TGTGCCAGCAGCAGTCGCGATCAAGGGACTAGACGGGGGGATGAGCAGTTCTTC	CASSSRDQGTRRGDEQFF
.	.	TRBV4-1	TRBJ1-2	TGCGCCAGCAGCCAAACTCCCAGGGTGAGCTATGGCTACACCTTC	CASSQTPRVSYGYTF
.	TRBD1	TRBV30	TRBJ2-7	TGTGCCTGTCAGACAGGGAACTCGCTTAGGGGCTACGAGCAGTACTTC	CACQTGNSLRGYEQYF
.	.	TRBV19	TRBJ1-5	TGTGCCAGTAGTATGGACAGACTATATAGCAATCAGCCCCAGCATTTT	CASSMDRLYSNQPQHF
.	.	TRBV13	TRBJ2-7	TGTGCCAGCAGCTTAACTAGGGGAAGCTACGAGCAGTACTTC	CASSLTRGSYEQYF
.	.	TRBV6-5	TRBJ1-1	TGTGCCAGCAGTTTCGACAGGTTGAACACTGAAGCTTTCTTT	CASSFDRLNTEAFF
.	.	TRBV7-9	TRBJ1-4	TGTGCCAGCAGCCACCAGGGTAGCGCTAATGAAAAACTGTTTTTT	CASSHQGSANEKLFF